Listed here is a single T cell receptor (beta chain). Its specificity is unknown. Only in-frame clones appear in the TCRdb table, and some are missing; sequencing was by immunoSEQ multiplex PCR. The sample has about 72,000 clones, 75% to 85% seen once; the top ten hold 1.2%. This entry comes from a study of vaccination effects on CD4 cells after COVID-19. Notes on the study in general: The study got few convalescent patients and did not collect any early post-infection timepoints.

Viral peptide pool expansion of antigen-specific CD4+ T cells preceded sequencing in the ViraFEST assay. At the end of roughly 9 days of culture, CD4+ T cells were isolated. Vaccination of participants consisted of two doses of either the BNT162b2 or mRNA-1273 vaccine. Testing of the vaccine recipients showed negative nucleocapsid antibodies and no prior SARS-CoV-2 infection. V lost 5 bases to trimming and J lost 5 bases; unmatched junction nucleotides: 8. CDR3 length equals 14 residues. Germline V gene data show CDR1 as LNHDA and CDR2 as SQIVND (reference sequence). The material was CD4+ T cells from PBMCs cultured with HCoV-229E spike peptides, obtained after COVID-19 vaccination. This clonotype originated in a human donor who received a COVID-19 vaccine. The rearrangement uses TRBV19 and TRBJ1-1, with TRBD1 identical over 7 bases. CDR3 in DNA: TGTGCCAGTAGTCAGACAGGGACGAGGACTGAAGCTTTCTTT. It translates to CASSQTGTRTEAFF.